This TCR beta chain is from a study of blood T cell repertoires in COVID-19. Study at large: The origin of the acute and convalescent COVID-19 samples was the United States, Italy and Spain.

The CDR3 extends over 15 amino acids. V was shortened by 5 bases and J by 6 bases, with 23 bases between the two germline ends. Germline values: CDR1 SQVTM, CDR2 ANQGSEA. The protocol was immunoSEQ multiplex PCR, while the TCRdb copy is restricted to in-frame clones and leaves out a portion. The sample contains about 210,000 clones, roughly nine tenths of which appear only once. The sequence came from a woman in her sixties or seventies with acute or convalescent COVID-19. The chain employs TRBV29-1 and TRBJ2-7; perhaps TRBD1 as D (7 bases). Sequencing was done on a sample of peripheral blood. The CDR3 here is CSVRESGRGTGEQYF. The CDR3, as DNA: TGCAGCGTTAGGGAGTCGGGCAGGGGGACTGGCGAGCAGTACTTC.